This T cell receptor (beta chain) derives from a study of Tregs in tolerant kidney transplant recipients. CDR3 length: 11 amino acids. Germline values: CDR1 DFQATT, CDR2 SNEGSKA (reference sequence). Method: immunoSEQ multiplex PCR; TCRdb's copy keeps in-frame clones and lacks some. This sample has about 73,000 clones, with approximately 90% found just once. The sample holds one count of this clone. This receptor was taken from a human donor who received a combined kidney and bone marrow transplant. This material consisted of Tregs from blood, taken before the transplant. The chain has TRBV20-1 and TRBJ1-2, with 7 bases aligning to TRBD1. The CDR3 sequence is CSPRQGYGYTF. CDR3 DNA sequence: TGCAGCCCTAGACAGGGCTATGGCTACACCTTC.